What follows are 10 T cell receptor beta chains derived from one specimen sequenced in a study of CD8 T cells in ankylosing spondylitis. Via MiXCR, TCRdb re-called the 5' RACE reads, giving one row per CDR3 protein. The table records about 220,000 distinct CDR3 sequences, 8% to 11% of them present only once. The material sequenced was blood, either unsorted or a sorted T cell fraction (not recorded which). These receptors were taken from a male donor with ankylosing spondylitis or in good health (not recorded which).

This clonotype has ten or more counts. This chain links TRBV11-2 with TRBJ1-1, with D tentatively TRBD1 (5 bases). Trimming removed 0 bases at V and 5 bases at J, with 13 bases between. Germline V gene lookup returns CDR1 SGHAT and CDR2 FQNNGV. This CDR3 spans 15 amino acids. The CDR3: CASSLDYSGLTEAFF. CDR3 nucleotides: TGTGCCAGCAGCTTAGATTATTCAGGGCTGACTGAAGCTTTCTTT.

The rearrangement uses TRBV5-1 and TRBJ2-7, with D possibly matching TRBD1 (5 bases). The germline CDR1 and CDR2 sequences are SGHRS and YFSETQ. V was pared by 0 bases and J by 3 bases, with 7 bases between. The CDR3 length is 13 residues. The CDR3 DNA sequence: TGCGCCAGCAGCTTGGACAGGAACTACGAGCAGTACTTC. Residues: CASSLDRNYEQYF.

This clonotype was picked up a small number of times. The chain carries TRBV18 and TRBJ2-5, with D possibly called TRBD1 or TRBD2 (5 bases each). Trimming removed 1 base at V and 4 bases at J, with 10 bases between. Germline values: CDR1 KGHSH, CDR2 LQKENI. The CDR3 is 14 amino acids. CDR3 sequence reads: CASSPLGTPETQYF. The CDR3 DNA follows: TGTGCCAGCTCACCACTCGGGACCCCAGAGACCCAGTACTTC.

This clonotype was seen many times. J is TRBJ2-1 and V is TRBV7-9, with D perhaps assigned TRBD1 or TRBD2 (5 bases each). CDR1 is SEHNR and CDR2 is FQNEAQ in the germline V gene (reference sequence). This CDR3 spans 13 amino acids. Trimming shortened V by 0 bases and J by 12 bases, and 12 bases separated the two germline ends. DNA of the CDR3: TGTGCCAGCAGCTTAGCGGCCCTTGGGGGGCAGTTCTTC. It is translated as CASSLAALGGQFF.

This clonotype was counted only a few times. This chain connects TRBV7-6 to TRBJ2-7; 9 bases agree with TRBD1. Germline V CDR1 and CDR2: SGHVS, FNYEAQ. The CDR3 is 17 amino acids. The J segment lost 4 bases and the V segment lost 5 bases, leaving 15 bases of the junction unmatched. The CDR3 loop reads CASSTSGWTGDLYEQYF. In DNA, the CDR3 is TGTGCCAGCAGCACCAGCGGTTGGACAGGGGACCTTTACGAGCAGTACTTC.

The sample holds many counts of this clonotype. The chain combines TRBV7-9 with TRBJ1-4, with TRBD1 as a possible D gene (5 bases). Trimming took 0 bases from V and 6 from J, leaving 11 bases between them. The germline gives CDR1 SEHNR, CDR2 FQNEAQ (reference sequence). This CDR3 is 15 amino acids long. DNA of the CDR3: TGTGCCAGCAGCTTAGCCGGGACTGAGCATGAAAAACTGTTTTTT. It specifies CASSLAGTEHEKLFF. Full variable domain (rest looked up from reference TRBV7-9 and TRBJ1-4): DTGVSQNPRHKITKRGQNVTFRCDPISEHNRLYWYRQTLGQGPEFLTYFQNEAQLEKSRLLSDRFSAERPKGSFSTLEIQRTEQGDSAMYLCASSLAGTEHEKLFFGSGTQLSVL.

This clonotype was picked up a small number of times. Germline and junction disagree at one end, which may indicate a read error. The chain links TRBV7-7 to TRBJ2-2; TRBD1 might be the D (5 bases). The CDR3 spans 14 residues. Germline-derived CDR1 and CDR2 are SSHAT and FNYEAQ (reference sequence). The CDR3 sequence is CASSLGVNTRELFF. CDR3 sequence (DNA): TGTGCTAGCAGCTTAGGGGTAAACACCAGGGAGCTGTTTTTT. The whole variable domain, remainder taken from reference TRBV7-7 and TRBJ2-2, is GAGVSQSPRYKVTKRGQDVTLRCDPISSHATLYWYQQALGQGPEFLTYFNYEAQPDKSGLPSDRFSAERPEGSISTLTIQRTEQRDSAMYRCASSLGVNTRELFFGEGSRLTVL.

This clonotype was detected ten times or more. CDR3 nucleotide sequence: TGTGCCAGCACCTTACAGGTTAACACCGGGGAGCTGTTTTTT. It specifies CASTLQVNTGELFF. The chain employs TRBV5-5 and TRBJ2-2; the D gene is possibly TRBD1 (5 bases). This CDR3 region has 14 residues. Deletions cut 6 bases from V and 2 bases from J, with 11 bases between. Germline V gene lookup returns CDR1 SGHKS and CDR2 YYEKEE (reference sequence).

This clonotype came up many times. The J gene is TRBJ2-3, the V gene TRBV3-1; D unresolved. CDR1 and CDR2 from the germline V gene are LGHDT and YNNKEL (reference sequence). The CDR3 sequence is 15 residues long. Trimming left V 0 bases short and J 9 bases short, with 16 bases between. The CDR3 sequence is CASSQEAGMKRTQYF. The CDR3, as DNA: TGTGCCAGCAGCCAAGAAGCAGGAATGAAACGCACGCAGTATTTT.

The chain recombines TRBV10-3 with TRBJ2-3; 9 bases are shared with TRBD2. Trimming at V came to 6 bases and at J to 6 bases, leaving 4 bases not matched to a gene. Looked up from germline, CDR1 is ENHRY and CDR2 is SYGVKD. The length of the CDR3 is 13 residues. The CDR3 loop is CAIRALAGDTQYF. In DNA, the CDR3 is TGTGCCATCAGAGCTCTAGCGGGGGATACGCAGTATTTT.